This T cell receptor beta chain originates from a study of T-cell reconstitution after alpha-beta-depleted transplantation in children. As it was prepared, the TCRbeta library received unique molecular identifiers. TCRdb analysed the PCR reads with MiXCR anew, one entry per CDR3 protein. The table records fewer than 250,000 distinct CDR3 sequences, approximately 17% of them present only once. This clonotype has ten or more counts. The CDR3 has 16 amino acids. Germline assignment: CDR1 SGHTA and CDR2 FQGNSA. V gave up 1 base and J gave up 4 bases; unmatched junction bases: 8. The V gene is TRBV7-2, the J gene TRBJ2-3; 7 nucleotides match TRBD2. Sequenced here: PBMCs, mostly from graft donor cells, sampled 360 days after TCRalphabeta/CD19-depleted stem cell transplant. This clonotype was sampled from a male patient between 2 and 15 years old who had a stem cell transplant for acute lymphoblastic leukemia, so the T cells may come from the graft donor. As DNA, the CDR3 is TGTGCCAGCAGCTTAGAGTCGCGGGGGAGAGCAGATACGCAGTATTTT. Translating it yields CASSLESRGRADTQYF. The full variable domain, its missing parts supplied by reference TRBV7-2 and TRBJ2-3, is GAGVSQSPSNKVTEKGKDVELRCDPISGHTALYWYRQSLGQGLEFLIYFQGNSAPDKSGLPSDRFSAERTGGSVSTLTIQRTQQEDSAVYLCASSLESRGRADTQYFGPGTRLTVL.